This T cell receptor beta chain was identified during a study of post-analysis software for immune sequencing data. At least ten counts were recorded for this clonotype. Its antigen is unidentified. Unmatched junction bases numbered 12, after V lost 0 bases and J lost 3 bases. Germline CDR1 is DFQATT and CDR2 is SNEGSKA (reference sequence). The CDR3 covers 17 residues. Notes on the study in general: Controls showed lower frequencies than patients for roughly 5 TRBV segments, and TRBV5-6, TRBV5-1 and TRBV20-1 were among these.

Every TCR beta cDNA library bore unique molecular identifiers. From around 1 to 10 million T cells, 400,000 to 650,000 cDNA molecules were obtained. TCRdb analysed the PCR reads with MiXCR anew, one entry per CDR3 protein. Among about 200,000 distinct CDR3 sequences listed, around 30% were seen once. The sequence came from a girl under 18 with multiple sclerosis. The specimen was blood. V is TRBV20-1 and J is TRBJ2-3; 7 nucleotides line up with TRBD2. The CDR3 DNA reads as TGCAGTGCTAGAGATTGGCCGGCCAGCGGGACTACAGATACGCAGTATTTT. Translation: CSARDWPASGTTDTQYF.